The 24 T cell receptor beta chains below all came from one sample that was sequenced in a study of CD8 T cells in ankylosing spondylitis (dated by TCRdb to 2017 to 2019). Libraries were made using 5' RACE. TCRdb lists the instrument as Illumina HiSeq 2500. In TCRdb, the public reads were trimmed at Q25 with fastp and aligned with MiXCR, with productive beta chains retained. Each entry merges the rows of one CDR3 protein and shows their most common DNA and genes. This sample lists 150,000 to 250,000 distinct CDR3 sequences; roughly 12% were detected once. Approximately 16% of the sample belongs to the ten largest clones. The sample was blood, either unsorted or a sorted T cell fraction (not recorded which). The receptor source for this set is a male donor with ankylosing spondylitis or in good health (not recorded which).

This clonotype was counted only a few times. The V and J genes are TRBV27 and TRBJ1-2, with D unresolved. Germline CDR1 and CDR2: MNHEY and SMNVEV (reference sequence). Trimming took 6 bases from V and 8 from J, leaving 16 bases between them. This CDR3 has 13 amino acids. CDR3 sequence reads: CASRMGTAWGYTF. CDR3 nucleotides: TGTGCCAGCAGGATGGGAACAGCTTGGGGCTACACCTTC.

This clonotype was seen more than once but under ten times. The chain carries TRBV6-5 and TRBJ2-1, with 13 bases fitting TRBD2. The germline V gene encodes CDR1 MNHEY and CDR2 SVGAGI. V lost 2 bases to trimming and J lost 11 bases; unmatched junction nucleotides: 6. The CDR3 runs 15 residues. The DNA for the CDR3 is TGTGCCAGCAGTTACACTAGCGGGAGGGCCGGACAGCAGTTCTTC. Amino acid sequence: CASSYTSGRAGQQFF.

V usage is TRBV12-3 or TRBV12-4 and J usage is TRBJ2-5; D remains unclear. The CDR3 contains 13 residues. V was clipped by 4 bases and J by 4 bases, with 10 bases between them. CDR3 bases: TGTGCCAGCAGTTACATAGTGCGAGAGACCCAGTACTTC. Its translation: CASSYIVRETQYF.

The rearrangement uses TRBV7-9 and TRBJ2-2, with 9 bases fitting TRBD1. V dropped 7 bases and J dropped 7; count of bases not matched to a gene: 7. The CDR3 covers 14 residues. Germline assignment: CDR1 SEHNR and CDR2 FQNEAQ (reference sequence). The CDR3 is CASTEQGAVGELFF. DNA for the CDR3: TGTGCCAGCACCGAACAGGGGGCCGTCGGGGAGCTGTTTTTT.

This clonotype has just a few counts. J is TRBJ2-1 and V is TRBV19; D is possibly TRBD1 or TRBD2 (7 bases each). Trimming pared 7 bases from V and 4 bases from J, leaving 14 bases between. This CDR3 is built from 14 residues. Germline CDR1 reads LNHDA; CDR2 reads SQIVND (reference sequence). CDR3 region: CASTAGGDYNEQFF. For the CDR3, the DNA is TGTGCCAGTACTGCAGGGGGGGATTACAATGAGCAGTTCTTC.

In its sample, this clonotype was seen once. The chain recombines TRBV9 with TRBJ2-3; possible D gene TRBD2, 6 bases. Looked up from germline, CDR1 is SGDLS and CDR2 is YYNGEE. The CDR3 runs to 14 residues. V was trimmed by 3 bases and J by 2 bases, leaving 10 bases between them. The CDR3 DNA reads as TGTGCCAGCAGCGAGGCGGGGTACACAGATACGCAGTATTTT. This codes for CASSEAGYTDTQYF.

This clonotype turned up a few times. J is TRBJ1-2 and V is TRBV29-1, with TRBD1 matching over 7 bases. V trimming: 4 bases; J trimming: 4 bases; junction bases outside the gene matches: 6. The V gene's germline CDR1 is SQVTM and CDR2 ANQGSEA. The CDR3 is 13 residues long. CDR3 sequence: CSVVMPGGYGYTF. As DNA, the CDR3 is TGCAGCGTTGTAATGCCAGGGGGCTATGGCTACACCTTC.

CDR3 nucleotides: TGCGCCACCGGACTAGCGGGAGATGGCGAGCAGTACTTC. Its translation: CATGLAGDGEQYF. V and J are TRBV10-2 and TRBJ2-7; 13 bases are a match to TRBD2. The CDR3 loop spans 13 amino acids. Germline V gene sequence: CDR1 WSHSY, CDR2 SAAADI. J was trimmed by 6 bases and V by 10 bases; bases with no gene match: 6.

This clonotype was counted ten times or more. This chain links TRBV12-3 or TRBV12-4 with TRBJ1-2, with 9 bases aligning to TRBD1. The CDR3 extends over 14 amino acids. J was trimmed by 6 bases and V by 5 bases; bases with no gene match: 7. The chain's CDR3 is CASSLTGTGNGYTF. The DNA of the CDR3 is TGTGCCAGCAGTCTCACCGGGACAGGGAATGGCTACACCTTC.

The chain recombines TRBV6-5 with TRBJ2-5, with D unresolved. The V end lost 0 bases, the J end lost 4 bases, and 12 bases lay between the germline ends. CDR1 is MNHEY and CDR2 is SVGAGI in the germline V gene. CDR3 length equals 15 residues. The chain's CDR3 is CASSYSIGFGETQYF. Written as DNA, the CDR3 is TGTGCCAGCAGTTACTCGATAGGGTTCGGAGAGACCCAGTACTTC.

This clonotype was recorded at least ten times. The chain couples TRBV27 to TRBJ2-3; D gene ambiguous. This CDR3 has 13 amino acids. Deletions cut 3 bases from V and 3 bases from J, with 7 bases between. The V gene's germline CDR1 is MNHEY and CDR2 SMNVEV (reference sequence). CDR3 DNA: TGTGCCAGCAGTTTCTCAGCTACAGATACGCAGTATTTT. It codes for CASSFSATDTQYF.

The V call is TRBV6-4, the J call TRBJ2-3; no definite D call. The germline CDR1 and CDR2 sequences are MRHNA and SNTAGT. The CDR3 runs to 14 residues. V was pared by 0 bases and J by 6 bases, with 10 bases between. As DNA, the CDR3 is TGTGCCAGCAGTGACTCTTCGCGCAGGGATACGCAGTATTTT. The encoded protein is CASSDSSRRDTQYF.

This clonotype appeared a few times. The chain carries TRBV19 and TRBJ2-1; TRBD1 matches 9 bases. In germline, CDR1 is LNHDA, CDR2 SQIVND (reference sequence). The CDR3 is made up of 15 amino acids. V was pared by 8 bases and J by 2 bases, with 7 bases of the junction left unmatched. For the CDR3, the DNA is TGTGCCAGTTGGGCGGGGACAGGGACCTACAATGAGCAGTTCTTC. It yields the protein CASWAGTGTYNEQFF.

This chain links TRBV3-1 with TRBJ2-1; D is uncertain. This CDR3 contains 13 residues. Trimming shortened V by 0 bases and J by 8 bases, and 8 bases separated the two germline ends. Germline V gene sequence: CDR1 LGHDT, CDR2 YNNKEL (reference sequence). The CDR3 sequence is CASSQDAVDEQFF. The CDR3 bases are TGTGCCAGCAGCCAAGATGCGGTCGATGAGCAGTTCTTC.

The V call is TRBV18, the J call TRBJ2-7, with D perhaps TRBD1 (5 bases). The CDR3 runs to 14 residues. From germline, CDR1 is KGHSH and CDR2 LQKENI. V was shortened by 1 base and J by 2 bases, with 9 bases between the two germline ends. In DNA form, the CDR3 reads TGTGCCAGCTCACCACAGGACATCCCCTACGAGCAGTACTTC. Translated: CASSPQDIPYEQYF.

The chain employs TRBV29-1 and TRBJ2-1, with 7 bases identical to TRBD2. The germline gives CDR1 SQVTM, CDR2 ANQGSEA. The CDR3 runs to 16 residues. V gave up 5 bases and J gave up 0 bases; unmatched junction bases: 10. DNA for the CDR3: TGCAGCGTTACAGAAACTAGCGTAAGCTCCTACAATGAGCAGTTCTTC. It encodes CSVTETSVSSYNEQFF.

This clonotype came up a few times. The chain carries TRBV6-2 or TRBV6-3 and TRBJ1-2, with 7 bases aligning to TRBD1. Unmatched junction bases numbered 8, after V lost 5 bases and J lost 14 bases. This CDR3 has 11 amino acids. Germline V CDR1 and CDR2: MNHEY, SVGEGT. CDR3 bases: TGTGCCAGCAGTGACGACAGGGTAGTAACCTTC. It yields the protein CASSDDRVVTF.

Points on this clonotype: A junction boundary mismatches the germline segment, possibly from a read error. The chain uses TRBV7-9 and TRBJ2-4, with D hard to call. The germline V gene has CDR1 SEHNR and CDR2 FQNEAQ (reference sequence). The CDR3 loop spans 13 amino acids. CDR3 sequence: CASSLGGANIQHF. The CDR3 DNA follows: TGTGCCAGCAGCTTAGGTGGCGCAAACATTCAGCACTTC.

This clonotype was detected many times. The chain combines TRBV12-3 or TRBV12-4 with TRBJ1-2; D uncertain. Trimming pared 5 bases from V and 2 bases from J, leaving 12 bases between. The CDR3 length is 14 residues. CDR3 region: CASSDRGINYGYTF. In DNA form, the CDR3 reads TGTGCCAGCAGTGATCGGGGAATCAACTATGGCTACACCTTC.

At least ten counts were recorded for this clonotype. This chain joins TRBV12-3 or TRBV12-4 and TRBJ1-5; D perhaps matches TRBD1 (6 bases). The CDR3 has 16 residues. The V gene lost 0 bases and the J gene lost 9 bases, with 18 bases spanning the gap. Here the CDR3 reads CASSLAVRGFGRPQHF. The DNA of the CDR3 is TGTGCCAGCAGTTTAGCGGTCAGGGGATTCGGTAGGCCCCAGCATTTT.

This clonotype was detected a few times. The chain is built from TRBV7-9 and TRBJ1-1; TRBD1 aligns across 9 bases. The CDR3 runs 15 residues. The germline V gene has CDR1 SEHNR and CDR2 FQNEAQ (reference sequence). J lost 1 base, V lost 4 bases, and 4 bases had no gene match. CDR3 nucleotides: TGTGCCAGCAGCTCGAAGACAGGGGGGAACACTGAAGCTTTCTTT. Amino acid sequence: CASSSKTGGNTEAFF.

This clonotype was picked up a small number of times. This chain uses TRBV7-6 with TRBJ1-1; D is undetermined. Germline-derived CDR1 and CDR2 are SGHVS and FNYEAQ. This CDR3 has 13 residues. V lost 1 base and J lost 1, with 4 bases in between. The CDR3 DNA reads TGTGCCAGCAGCTTAGATGCGAACACTGAAGCTTTCTTT. It codes for CASSLDANTEAFF.

This clonotype was counted many times. CDR3 in DNA: TGTGCCAGCAGTGAAGGGGATATCGCTCCCGGGGAGCTGTTTTTT. Amino acid sequence: CASSEGDIAPGELFF. The rearrangement links TRBV2 to TRBJ2-2; no firm D call. Germline V gives CDR1 SNHLY, CDR2 FYNNEI. CDR3 length: 15 amino acids. With 1 base removed from V and 6 bases from J, the gap between germline ends came to 12 bases.

This clonotype was seen a handful of times. The V and J genes are TRBV28 and TRBJ2-7; 9 nucleotides match TRBD2. The germline CDR1 and CDR2 sequences are MDHEN and SYDVKM. CDR3 length: 13 amino acids. V lost 7 bases and J lost 3; bases outside the gene matches: 4. CDR3 sequence (DNA): TGTGCCAGCAAGGGGACTAGCTACTACGAGCAGTACTTC. This translates into CASKGTSYYEQYF. Filled out from reference TRBV28 and TRBJ2-7, the complete variable domain reads DVKVTQSSRYLVKRTGEKVFLECVQDMDHENMFWYRQDPGLGLRLIYFSYDVKMKEKGDIPEGYSVSREKKERFSLILESASTNQTSMYLCASKGTSYYEQYFGPGTRLTVT.